The 27 T cell receptor beta chains below come from one sample, sequenced in a study of PD-L1 blockade in urothelial cancer. This sample's time point: pretreatment peripheral blood. Profiling relied on immunoSEQ multiplex PCR, and the TCRdb table lists in-frame clones only, not all of them. Seen here are roughly 53,000 clones, approximately 88% observed once, and the top ten hold 14% to 15%. Source: PBMCs, taken around atezolizumab (anti-PD-L1) treatment. The receptors were sampled from a woman aged 55-70 years with urothelial cancer.

The rearrangement links TRBV20-1 to TRBJ2-7; the D gene is possibly TRBD1 (6 bases). The CDR3 consists of 10 residues. The germline CDR1 and CDR2 sequences are DFQATT and SNEGSKA (reference sequence). V lost 6 bases and J lost 10, with 13 bases in between. The CDR3 DNA is TGCAGTGCCGCCAAGGGGGTACAGTACTTC. The encoded protein is CSAAKGVQYF.

This clone was detected only once. The rearrangement uses TRBV7-3 and TRBJ2-2, with TRBD2 matching over 8 bases. J was trimmed by 2 bases and V by 2 bases; bases with no gene match: 7. Germline-derived CDR1 and CDR2 are SGHTA and FQGTGA. The CDR3 is 17 amino acids. Here the CDR3 DNA reads TGTGCCAGCAGCTTATACGCGGGGGGACCAAACACCGGGGAGCTGTTTTTT. Protein: CASSLYAGGPNTGELFF.

CDR3 sequence reads: CASSLAQGSGTQYF. CDR3 nucleotide sequence: TGTGCCAGCAGCTTAGCGCAGGGGTCAGGAACCCAGTACTTC. This chain connects TRBV7-9 to TRBJ2-5, with D tentatively TRBD1 (6 bases). The CDR3 has 14 amino acids. Germline loops: CDR1 SEHNR, CDR2 FQNEAQ (reference sequence). Trimming took off 0 bases at V and 8 bases at J, with 13 bases between the two ends.

The chain uses TRBV12-5 and TRBJ1-3; D is unclear. This CDR3 is built from 15 residues. Deletions cut 1 base from V and 0 bases from J, with 7 bases between. Per germline, CDR1 LGHNT and CDR2 FRNRAP. Here the CDR3 reads CASGLAGYSGNTIYF. CDR3 bases: TGTGCTAGTGGTTTGGCCGGTTACTCTGGAAACACCATATATTTT.

The rearrangement joins TRBV9 to TRBJ2-7; 9 nucleotides align to TRBD1. The CDR3 totals 15 residues. Per the germline V gene, CDR1 is SGDLS and CDR2 is YYNGEE. V was clipped by 3 bases and J by 2 bases; unmatched bases: 6. CDR3 amino acids: CASSAPGTGPYEQYF. As DNA, the CDR3 is TGTGCCAGCAGCGCTCCCGGGACAGGGCCCTACGAGCAGTACTTC.

The CDR3 spells CASSPLYRDKETQYF. The DNA of the CDR3 is TGTGCCAGCTCACCACTTTACAGGGATAAAGAGACCCAGTACTTC. J is TRBJ2-5 and V is TRBV18, with D perhaps TRBD1 (6 bases). V lost 1 base, J lost 3 bases, and 12 bases lay in between. CDR3 length: 15 amino acids. Germline V gene lookup returns CDR1 KGHSH and CDR2 LQKENI.

This clone was found once. The chain combines TRBV5-1 with TRBJ2-7, with TRBD1 matching over 9 bases. The CDR3 covers 13 residues. J lost 6 bases, V lost 1 base, and 2 bases had no gene match. CDR1 is SGHRS and CDR2 is YFSETQ in the germline V gene. The CDR3 DNA is TGCGCCAGCAGCTTGACAGGGGGCGGCGAGCAGTACTTC. This codes for CASSLTGGGEQYF.

The rearrangement links TRBV7-9 to TRBJ2-1, with a tentative D call TRBD2 (6 bases). Germline values: CDR1 SEHNR, CDR2 FQNEAQ (reference sequence). V lost 8 bases and J 7 bases, leaving 9 bases between the germline ends. The CDR3 length is 11 residues. CDR3 bases: TGTGCCAGCCGGGAGACAAATGAGCAGTTCTTC. Translating gives CASRETNEQFF.

V usage is TRBV27 and J usage is TRBJ1-2; 7 nucleotides match TRBD1. J gave up 1 base and V 8 bases, and 10 bases lay outside the gene matches. The CDR3 covers 15 residues. CDR1 and CDR2 from the germline V gene are MNHEY and SMNVEV (reference sequence). CDR3 nucleotides: TGTGCCAGCCAACCGACAGGGATGGGTAACTATGGCTACACCTTC. This encodes CASQPTGMGNYGYTF.

This chain joins TRBV6-5 and TRBJ1-6; D gene uncertain. The CDR3 sequence is 15 residues long. Trimming cost V 0 bases and J 7 bases, with 10 bases left between them. Germline assignment: CDR1 MNHEY and CDR2 SVGAGI. The CDR3 DNA sequence: TGTGCCAGCAGTTACTCGTTGAGGAGAAATTCACCCCTCCACTTT. Its protein is CASSYSLRRNSPLHF.

DNA of the CDR3: TGTGCCAGCAGCCCAAGATTGGGACTAGCCCTTTCCAATGAGCAGTTCTTC. It yields the protein CASSPRLGLALSNEQFF. This chain uses TRBV4-2 with TRBJ2-1; TRBD2 matches at 9 bases. CDR1 and CDR2 (germline): LGHNA, YNFKEQ. V gave up 4 bases and J gave up 6 bases; unmatched junction bases: 13. This CDR3 comprises 17 residues.

The chain combines TRBV9 with TRBJ2-1; possibly TRBD2 for D (6 bases). The CDR3 runs to 15 residues. V lost 3 bases and J lost 4, with 14 bases in between. Germline assignment: CDR1 SGDLS and CDR2 YYNGEE. The CDR3 region has the DNA TGTGCCAGCAGCGGCCCGGGACTCAGATACAATGAGCAGTTCTTC. Its translation: CASSGPGLRYNEQFF.

J is TRBJ1-6 and V is TRBV10-1, with TRBD1 matching over 7 bases. CDR3 length equals 17 residues. In germline, CDR1 is WNHNN, CDR2 SYGVQD (reference sequence). Trimming removed 0 bases from V and 2 bases from J; junction bases left unmatched: 4. The CDR3 coding sequence is TGCGCCAGCAGTGAGTCGAACAGGGGTACCTATAATTCACCCCTCCACTTT. Protein: CASSESNRGTYNSPLHF.

The genes are TRBV2 and TRBJ2-3, with 14 bases aligning to TRBD2. The V and J ends lost 7 bases and 4 bases, in that order; junction bases with no gene match: 10. CDR3 length: 17 residues. Germline CDR1 SNHLY, CDR2 FYNNEI. DNA of the CDR3: TGTGCCAGCATTCCCGGGACTAGCGGGAGTGGCGCAGATACGCAGTATTTT. Translation: CASIPGTSGSGADTQYF.

The rearrangement joins TRBV19 to TRBJ2-1; possible D gene TRBD1, 5 bases. The V gene lost 1 base and the J gene lost 1 base, with 11 bases spanning the gap. The CDR3 is 16 amino acids. Per the germline V gene, CDR1 is LNHDA and CDR2 is SQIVND (reference sequence). The CDR3 sequence: CASSIGGRGSYNEQFF. The CDR3 DNA sequence: TGTGCCAGTAGTATAGGGGGAAGGGGATCCTACAATGAGCAGTTCTTC.

The chain uses TRBV2 and TRBJ1-5; a possible D gene is TRBD1 (6 bases). The CDR3 loop spans 13 amino acids. V was trimmed by 6 bases and J by 7 bases, leaving 13 bases between them. Germline V gene lookup returns CDR1 SNHLY and CDR2 FYNNEI. The CDR3 DNA sequence: TGTGCCAGCAGGCAGGGGAGGGAACAGCCCCAGCATTTT. Translating gives CASRQGREQPQHF. Full variable domain (remainder filled in from reference TRBV2 and TRBJ1-5): EPEVTQTPSHQVTQMGQEVILRCVPISNHLYFYWYRQILGQKVEFLVSFYNNEISEKSEIFDDQFSVERPDGSNFTLKIRSTKLEDSAMYFCASRQGREQPQHFGDGTRLSIL.

The V and J genes are TRBV9 and TRBJ2-7, with a weak D call TRBD2 (6 bases). Germline values: CDR1 SGDLS, CDR2 YYNGEE. The CDR3 spans 17 residues. The V and J ends lost 0 bases and 6 bases respectively, with 22 bases between them. The CDR3 bases are TGTGCCAGCAGCGTAGCGAGTTACCCGGGTGGGGGAGGCGAGCAGTACTTC. Translated, it gives CASSVASYPGGGGEQYF.

In DNA form, the CDR3 reads TGTGCCAGCTCGACAGGGGCTAACTATGGCTACACCTTC. Translated, it gives CASSTGANYGYTF. The V and J genes are TRBV6-5 and TRBJ1-2; 8 positions match TRBD1. J was trimmed by 0 bases and V by 8 bases; bases with no gene match: 2. Germline CDR1 is MNHEY and CDR2 is SVGAGI. This CDR3 contains 13 residues.

This chain connects TRBV7-3 to TRBJ2-3, with 16 bases that match TRBD2. Germline CDR1 and CDR2: SGHTA and FQGTGA. J lost 1 base, V lost 5 bases, and 15 bases had no gene match. The CDR3 is 21 residues long. The CDR3 reads CASSKARPGLAGGRRTDTQYF. As DNA, the CDR3 is TGTGCCAGCAGCAAAGCGCGGCCGGGACTAGCGGGGGGGCGGCGCACAGATACGCAGTATTTT.

The chain recombines TRBV5-4 with TRBJ2-1; 8 nucleotides align to TRBD2. Trimming cost V 2 bases and J 7 bases; bases outside gene matches: 11. CDR3 length equals 16 residues. Germline assignment: CDR1 SGHNT and CDR2 YYREEE (reference sequence). The chain's CDR3 is CASSFDGGGPKNEQFF. The CDR3 bases are TGTGCCAGCAGCTTTGACGGCGGGGGGCCGAAAAATGAGCAGTTCTTC.

The V gene is TRBV6-5, the J gene TRBJ2-5, with D possibly being TRBD1 (6 bases). The CDR3 length is 13 residues. The V end lost 7 bases, the J end lost 7 bases, and 16 bases lay between the germline ends. CDR1 and CDR2 (germline): MNHEY, SVGAGI. CDR3 sequence: CASTPGALATQYF. The CDR3 DNA reads as TGTGCCAGCACCCCAGGGGCCCTGGCGACCCAGTACTTC.

The V call is TRBV27, the J call TRBJ2-2, with 10 nucleotides matching TRBD2. The CDR3 is 18 residues long. From germline, CDR1 is MNHEY and CDR2 SMNVEV (reference sequence). V dropped 4 bases and J dropped 4; count of bases not matched to a gene: 12. In DNA, the CDR3 is TGTGCCAGCAGTTCCCCTTCCCTGGCTAGCGGGGGCACCGGGGAGCTGTTTTTT. Translating gives CASSSPSLASGGTGELFF.

The CDR3: CASSPSGGGVGTQYF. The CDR3 DNA is TGTGCCAGCAGTCCATCGGGGGGGGGTGTTGGGACCCAGTACTTC. V is TRBV6-5 and J is TRBJ2-5; TRBD2 agrees at 8 bases. V lost 5 bases, J lost 7 bases, and 12 bases stayed unmatched. Germline lookup yields CDR1 MNHEY and CDR2 SVGAGI. The CDR3 consists of 15 residues.

In this sample, this clone turned up a few times. The chain employs TRBV6-1 and TRBJ1-2; 7 bases align to TRBD1. Per germline, CDR1 MNHNS and CDR2 SASEGT. The V gene end was trimmed by 3 bases and the J gene end by 1 base; junction bases not matched to a gene: 14. This CDR3 spans 18 amino acids. The DNA for the CDR3 is TGTGCCAGCAGTGACCTCCGGGACAGTTTTAATTATAACTATGGCTACACCTTC. Residues: CASSDLRDSFNYNYGYTF.

The chain has TRBV16 and TRBJ1-1; D ambiguous. Trimming took 7 bases from V and 1 from J, leaving 10 bases between them. Per the germline V gene, CDR1 is KGHSY and CDR2 is FQNENV. The CDR3 sequence is 13 residues long. The CDR3 reads CASIYQWNTEAFF. CDR3 in DNA: TGTGCCAGCATTTACCAGTGGAACACTGAAGCTTTCTTT.

The V and J genes are TRBV25-1 and TRBJ1-3; 9 bases fit TRBD1. The V gene end was trimmed by 4 bases and the J gene end by 4 bases; junction bases not matched to a gene: 11. CDR3 length equals 17 residues. CDR1 MGHDK and CDR2 SYGVNS come from the germline V gene. CDR3 loop: CASSGEQGAFGGNTIYF. The CDR3 nucleotides are TGTGCCAGCAGTGGGGAACAGGGGGCATTCGGGGGAAACACCATATATTTT.

The chain is built from TRBV6-4 and TRBJ2-5; 7 nucleotides match TRBD2. Germline loops: CDR1 MRHNA, CDR2 SNTAGT. This CDR3 has 14 amino acids. The V segment lost 6 bases and the J segment 1 base; nucleotides outside the gene matches: 5. CDR3 nucleotide sequence: TGTGCCAGCAGCCGAACGGGGGGCCAAGAGACCCAGTACTTC. This sequence encodes CASSRTGGQETQYF.